The clone carrying this TCR beta chain was counted between two and nine times. Its target is not known. The sample originates from a study of glioma-infiltrating T cells. General study findings and limits: Tissue-blood divergence was below expectation in non-neoplastic patients, above in gliomas.

From germline, CDR1 is MDHEN and CDR2 SYDVKM. The V segment lost 3 bases and the J segment 6 bases; nucleotides outside the gene matches: 12. CDR3 size: 16 residues. Using RNA template, CDR3s of TCR alpha and beta were amplified with iRepertoire arm-PCR. TCRdb re-called the multiplex PCR reads with MiXCR, one entry per CDR3 protein. Of over 140,000 distinct CDR3 sequences in the sample, around 42% were seen once. The rearrangement links TRBV28 to TRBJ2-5; 8 bases are shared with TRBD2. This receptor was identified in a human donor with low-grade glioma or glioblastoma, undergoing nonglioma brain surgery, or in good health (not recorded which). The sequencing sample was made of glioma tissue, nonneoplastic brain tissue, or PBMCs (not recorded which). The CDR3 DNA reads as TGTGCCAGCAGTTTGCGTTCAAGCGGGAGCTCGCAGACCCAGTACTTC. It yields the protein CASSLRSSGSSQTQYF.